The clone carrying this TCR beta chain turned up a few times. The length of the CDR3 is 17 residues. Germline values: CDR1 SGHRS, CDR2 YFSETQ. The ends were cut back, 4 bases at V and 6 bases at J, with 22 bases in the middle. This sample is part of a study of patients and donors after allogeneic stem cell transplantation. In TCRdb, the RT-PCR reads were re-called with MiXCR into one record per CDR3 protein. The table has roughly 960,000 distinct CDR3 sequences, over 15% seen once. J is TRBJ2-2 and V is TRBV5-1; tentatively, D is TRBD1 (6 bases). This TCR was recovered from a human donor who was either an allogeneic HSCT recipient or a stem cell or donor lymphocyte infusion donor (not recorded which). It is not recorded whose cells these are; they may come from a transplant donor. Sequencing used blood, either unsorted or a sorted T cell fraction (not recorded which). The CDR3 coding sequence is TGCGCCAGCAGCCCCGTTCCCGGGACAATTGTGTCCGGGGAGCTGTTTTTT. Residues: CASSPVPGTIVSGELFF.